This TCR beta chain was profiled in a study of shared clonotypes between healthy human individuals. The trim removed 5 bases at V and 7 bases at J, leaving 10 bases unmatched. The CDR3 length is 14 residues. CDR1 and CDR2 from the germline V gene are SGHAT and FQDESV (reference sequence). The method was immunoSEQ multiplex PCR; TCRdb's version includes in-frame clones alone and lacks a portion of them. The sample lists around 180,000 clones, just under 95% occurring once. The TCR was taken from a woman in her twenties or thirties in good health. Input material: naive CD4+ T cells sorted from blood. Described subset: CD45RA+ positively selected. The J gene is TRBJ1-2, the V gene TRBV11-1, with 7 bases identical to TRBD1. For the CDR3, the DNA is TGTGCCAGCAGCCCCGGGAGGGGGCGAGGTGGCTACACCTTC. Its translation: CASSPGRGRGGYTF. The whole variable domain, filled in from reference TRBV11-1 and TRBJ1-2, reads EAEVAQSPRYKITEKSQAVAFWCDPISGHATLYWYRQILGQGPELLVQFQDESVVDDSQLPKDRFSAERLKGVDSTLKIQPAELGDSAMYLCASSPGRGRGGYTFGSGTRLTVV.